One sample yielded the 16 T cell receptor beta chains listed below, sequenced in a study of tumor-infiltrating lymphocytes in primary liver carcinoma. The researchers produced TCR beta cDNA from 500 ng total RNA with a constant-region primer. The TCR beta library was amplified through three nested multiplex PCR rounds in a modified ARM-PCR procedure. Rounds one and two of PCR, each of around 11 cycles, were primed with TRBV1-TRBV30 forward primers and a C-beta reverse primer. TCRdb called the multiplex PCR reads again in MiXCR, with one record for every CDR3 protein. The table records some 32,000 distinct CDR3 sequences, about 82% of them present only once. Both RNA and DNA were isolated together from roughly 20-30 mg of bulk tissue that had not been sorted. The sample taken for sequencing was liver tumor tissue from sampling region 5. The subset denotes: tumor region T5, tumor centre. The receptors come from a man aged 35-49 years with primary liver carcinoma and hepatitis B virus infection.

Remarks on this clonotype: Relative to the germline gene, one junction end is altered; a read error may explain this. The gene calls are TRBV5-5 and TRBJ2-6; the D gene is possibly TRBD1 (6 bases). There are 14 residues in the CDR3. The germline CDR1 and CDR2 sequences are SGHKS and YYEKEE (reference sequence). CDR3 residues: CVSSMWSGVNFLTF. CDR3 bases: TGTGTTAGCAGCATGTGGTCAGGGGTCAACTTCCTGACTTTC. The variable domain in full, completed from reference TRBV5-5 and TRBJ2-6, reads DAGVTQSPTHLIKTRGQQVTLRCSPISGHKSVSWYQQVLGQGPQFIFQYYEKEERGRGNFPDRFSARQFPNYSSELNVNALLLGDSALYLCVSSMWSGVNFLTFGAGSRLTVL.

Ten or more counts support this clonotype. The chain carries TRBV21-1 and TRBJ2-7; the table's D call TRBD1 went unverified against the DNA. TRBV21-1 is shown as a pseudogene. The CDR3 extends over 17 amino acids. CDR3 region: CASSKERFRDYSYEQYF. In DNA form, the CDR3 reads TGTGCCAGCAGCAAAGAACGGTTCAGGGATTATAGCTACGAGCAGTACTTC.

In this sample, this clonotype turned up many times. Written as DNA, the CDR3 is TGTGCCATCAGTGGAGGGACAGGGGGCGCGGGGGGGACCCAGTACTTC. It translates to CAISGGTGGAGGTQYF. This chain joins TRBV10-3 and TRBJ2-5; 12 bases align to TRBD1. Germline V gene lookup returns CDR1 ENHRY and CDR2 SYGVKD. V was clipped by 4 bases and J by 7 bases; unmatched bases: 10. The CDR3 is made up of 16 amino acids.

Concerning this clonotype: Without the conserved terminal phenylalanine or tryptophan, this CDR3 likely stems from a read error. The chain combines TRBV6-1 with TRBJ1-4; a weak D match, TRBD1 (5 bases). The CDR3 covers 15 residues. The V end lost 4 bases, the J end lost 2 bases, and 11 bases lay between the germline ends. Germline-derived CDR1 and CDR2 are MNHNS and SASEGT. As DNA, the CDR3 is TGTGCCAGCAGTGTACAGGTGGTGACTAATGAAAAACTGTTTTAT. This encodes CASSVQVVTNEKLFY.

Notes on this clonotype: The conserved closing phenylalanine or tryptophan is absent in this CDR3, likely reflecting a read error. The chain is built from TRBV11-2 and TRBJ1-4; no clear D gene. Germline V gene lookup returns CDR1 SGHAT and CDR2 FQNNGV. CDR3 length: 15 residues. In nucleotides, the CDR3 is TGTGCCAGTAGCTTAGTCGGGTTCGCTAATGAAAAACTGTTTATT. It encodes CASSLVGFANEKLFI.

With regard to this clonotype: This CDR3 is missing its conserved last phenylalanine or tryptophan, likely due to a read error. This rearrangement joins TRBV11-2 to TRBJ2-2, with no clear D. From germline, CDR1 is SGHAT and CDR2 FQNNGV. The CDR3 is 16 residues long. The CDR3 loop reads CASSLYGTGNTGELFL. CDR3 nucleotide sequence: TGTGCCAGCAGCTTATATGGCACCGGAAACACTGGGGAGCTGTTTCTT.

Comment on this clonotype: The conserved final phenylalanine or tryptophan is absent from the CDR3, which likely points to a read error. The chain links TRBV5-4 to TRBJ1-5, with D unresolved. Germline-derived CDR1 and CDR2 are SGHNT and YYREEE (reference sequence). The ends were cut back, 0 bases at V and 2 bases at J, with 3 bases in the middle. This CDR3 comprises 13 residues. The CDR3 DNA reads TGTGCCAGCAGCTTGGGACGCAATCAGCCCCAGCATTAT. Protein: CASSLGRNQPQHY.

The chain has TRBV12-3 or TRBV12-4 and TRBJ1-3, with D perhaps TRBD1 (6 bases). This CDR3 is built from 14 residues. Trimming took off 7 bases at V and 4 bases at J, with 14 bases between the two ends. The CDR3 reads CASNPHREGNTIYF. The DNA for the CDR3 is TGTGCCAGCAATCCACACAGGGAAGGAAACACCATATATTTT.

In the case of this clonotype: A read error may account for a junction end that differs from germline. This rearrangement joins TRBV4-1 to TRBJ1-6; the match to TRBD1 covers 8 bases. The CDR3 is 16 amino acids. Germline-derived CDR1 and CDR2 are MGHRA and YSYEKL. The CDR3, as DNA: TGCACCAGCAGCCACCACGTACAGGGGGTGGATTCACCCCTCCACTTT. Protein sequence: CTSSHHVQGVDSPLHF.

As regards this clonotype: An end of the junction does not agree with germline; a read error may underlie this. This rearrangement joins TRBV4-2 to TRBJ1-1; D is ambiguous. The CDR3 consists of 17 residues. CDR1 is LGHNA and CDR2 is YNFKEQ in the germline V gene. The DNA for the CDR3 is TGTGCCAGCAGACAAGAGTACGGACGGGGTTTATGGACTGAAGCTTTCTTT. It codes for CASRQEYGRGLWTEAFF.

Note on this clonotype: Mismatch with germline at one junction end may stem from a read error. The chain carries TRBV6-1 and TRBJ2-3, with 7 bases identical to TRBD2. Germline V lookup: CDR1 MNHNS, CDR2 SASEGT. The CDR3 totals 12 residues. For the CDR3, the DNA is TGTGCCGCGGGGGAGCTCACAGATACGCGGTATTTT. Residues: CAAGELTDTRYF.

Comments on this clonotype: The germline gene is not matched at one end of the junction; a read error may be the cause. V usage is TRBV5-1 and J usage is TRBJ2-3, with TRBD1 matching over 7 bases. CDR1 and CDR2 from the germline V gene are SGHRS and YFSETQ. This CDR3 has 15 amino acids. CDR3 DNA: TGTGCCAGCAGCCTGACAGGGTTGACGCCAGATACGCGGTATTTT. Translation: CASSLTGLTPDTRYF.

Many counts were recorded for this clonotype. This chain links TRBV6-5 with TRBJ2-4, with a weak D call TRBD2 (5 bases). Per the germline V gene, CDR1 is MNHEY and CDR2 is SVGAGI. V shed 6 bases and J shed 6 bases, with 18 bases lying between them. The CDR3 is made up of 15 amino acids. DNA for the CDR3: TGTGCCAGCAGGCCCCGCGCGGACGAGGGAAACATTCAGTACTTC. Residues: CASRPRADEGNIQYF.

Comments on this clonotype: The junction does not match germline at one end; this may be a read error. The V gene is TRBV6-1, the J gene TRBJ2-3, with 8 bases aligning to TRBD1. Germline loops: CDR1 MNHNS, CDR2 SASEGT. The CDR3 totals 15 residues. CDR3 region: CVNSDETGVADMQYF. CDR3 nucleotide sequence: TGTGTCAACAGTGATGAGACAGGGGTGGCAGATATGCAGTATTTT.

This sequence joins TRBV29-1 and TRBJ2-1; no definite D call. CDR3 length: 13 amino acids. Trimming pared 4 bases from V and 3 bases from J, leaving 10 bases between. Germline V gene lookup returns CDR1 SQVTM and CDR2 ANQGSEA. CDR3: CSVAVGVYNEQFF. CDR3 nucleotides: TGCAGCGTTGCAGTCGGCGTCTACAATGAGCAGTTCTTC.

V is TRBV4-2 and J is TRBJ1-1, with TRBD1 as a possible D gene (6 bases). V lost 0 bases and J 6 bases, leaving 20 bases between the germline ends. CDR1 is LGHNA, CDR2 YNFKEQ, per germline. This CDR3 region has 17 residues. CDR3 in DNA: TGTGCCAGCAGCCAAGAGTACAAACAGGGTTTTTGGGCTGAAGCTTTCTTT. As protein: CASSQEYKQGFWAEAFF.